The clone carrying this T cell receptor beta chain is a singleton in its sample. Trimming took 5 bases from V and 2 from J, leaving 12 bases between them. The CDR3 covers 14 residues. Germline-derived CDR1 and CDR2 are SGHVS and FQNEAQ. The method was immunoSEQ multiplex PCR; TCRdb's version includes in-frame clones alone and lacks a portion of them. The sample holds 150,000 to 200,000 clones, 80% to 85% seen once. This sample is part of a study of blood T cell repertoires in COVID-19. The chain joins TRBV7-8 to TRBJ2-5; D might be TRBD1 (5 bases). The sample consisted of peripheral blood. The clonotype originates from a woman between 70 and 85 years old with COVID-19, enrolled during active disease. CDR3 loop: CASSPPTAQETQYF. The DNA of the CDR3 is TGTGCCAGCAGCCCCCCGACAGCTCAAGAGACCCAGTACTTC.